The entry that follows covers one T cell receptor (beta chain) sequence. The data derive from a study of blood T cell repertoires in COVID-19. Germline V CDR1 and CDR2: LNHDA, SQIVND (reference sequence). V was trimmed by 5 bases and J by 4 bases, leaving 12 bases between them. The length of the CDR3 is 14 residues. Per the original data handling: Researchers report that nucleated cell counts were estimated from reference gene primer amplification. Some clones are missing from TCRdb's copy, which holds only in-frame ones; the method was immunoSEQ multiplex PCR. V and J calls and clone size are copied from that table; D and trimming were computed from the DNA. This sample has around 210,000 clones, with under 85% found just once.

The genes are TRBV19 and TRBJ1-5; D is possibly TRBD1 (5 bases). Material for sequencing was peripheral blood. The TCR originated in a woman aged 80 or older with COVID-19, enrolled during active disease. The CDR3 sequence: CASSPGRENQPQHF. DNA for the CDR3: TGTGCCAGTAGTCCAGGGAGGGAGAATCAGCCCCAGCATTTT.